This TCR beta chain is from a study of T cells in localized non-small cell lung cancer. General study results and limits: Overall survival was longer when the density of T cells in the blood was higher. When the top 100 tumor clones were examined, a median 57 of them also appeared in the adjacent lung, which was paired and uninvolved. One tumor region alone was sequenced, and heterogeneity therefore remains possible. Uninvolved adjacent lung had higher T cell clonality than tumor and all other tissues.

Remarks on this clone: Its antigen is undetermined.

Method: immunoSEQ multiplex PCR; TCRdb's copy keeps in-frame clones and lacks some. The table shows some 1,400 clones, with around 23% occurring only once. Germline CDR1 reads GTSNPN; CDR2 reads SVGIG (reference sequence). V lost 0 bases and J 1 base, leaving 15 bases between the germline ends. The CDR3 loop spans 17 amino acids. The source is a male donor aged 60 or over with stage I squamous cell lung carcinoma. V is TRBV30 and J is TRBJ2-2; D tentatively reads TRBD1 or TRBD2 (6 bases each). The input for sequencing was lung tumor tissue, taken before any cancer treatment. The CDR3 DNA is TGTGCCTGGAGTGTACGAGGACGGGGGCAGAACACCGGGGAGCTGTTTTTT. This translates into CAWSVRGRGQNTGELFF.